Each of the 30 T cell receptor beta chains below was sequenced from the same sample in a study of OX40 agonist ivuxolimab in advanced cancers. Sequencing was performed with immunoSEQ multiplex PCR; in TCRdb, only in-frame clones are kept and a portion is missing. The sample contains just under 75,000 clones, roughly nine tenths of which appear only once. The sequencing here drew on CD4+ or CD8+ T cells sorted from blood, taken in a trial of the OX40 agonist ivuxolimab. The receptors originated from an adult with an advanced solid tumor such as melanoma, head and neck, liver or kidney cancer.

The chain couples TRBV19 to TRBJ2-3, with D uncertain. Germline V lookup: CDR1 LNHDA, CDR2 SQIVND (reference sequence). The CDR3 sequence is 16 residues long. V lost 3 bases and J lost 0, with 13 bases in between. CDR3 DNA: TGTGCCAGTAGTATCACAACAGCGAAGAGCACAGATACGCAGTATTTT. The encoded protein is CASSITTAKSTDTQYF. Supplemented by reference TRBV19 and TRBJ2-3, the full variable domain reads DGGITQSPKYLFRKEGQNVTLSCEQNLNHDAMYWYRQDPGQGLRLIYYSQIVNDFQKGDIAEGYSVSREKKESFPLTVTSAQKNPTAFYLCASSITTAKSTDTQYFGPGTRLTVL.

The chain recombines TRBV20-1 with TRBJ2-7; TRBD1 or TRBD2 may be the D gene (6 bases each). The CDR3 is made up of 11 amino acids. Germline V gene sequence: CDR1 DFQATT, CDR2 SNEGSKA (reference sequence). Deletions cut 6 bases from V and 3 bases from J, with 9 bases between. The CDR3 DNA is TGCAGTGCCGGGGGCAACTACGAGCAGTACTTC. It translates to CSAGGNYEQYF.

A word on this clone: A junction boundary mismatches the germline segment, possibly from a read error. The chain couples TRBV7-9 to TRBJ2-7, with TRBD2 identical over 7 bases. This CDR3 has 13 amino acids. Germline-derived CDR1 and CDR2 are SEHNR and FQNEAQ (reference sequence). CDR3 sequence: CASSLAAAYEQYF. CDR3 bases: TGTGCCAGCAGCCTAGCGGCGGCCTACGAGCAGTACTTC.

This chain joins TRBV7-8 and TRBJ2-2; D gene ambiguous. Deletions cut 5 bases from V and 9 bases from J, with 16 bases between. There are 14 residues in the CDR3. From germline, CDR1 is SGHVS and CDR2 FQNEAQ. CDR3 nucleotide sequence: TGTGCCAGCAGCAATCCAACTATCAACCGGGAGCTGTTTTTT. Protein product: CASSNPTINRELFF.

The chain combines TRBV2 with TRBJ2-2; TRBD2 might be the D (7 bases). Trimming removed 6 bases from V and 5 bases from J, with 16 bases in between. The CDR3 spans 15 residues. Germline values: CDR1 SNHLY, CDR2 FYNNEI. This chain's CDR3 is CASRNNREGTGELFF. CDR3 nucleotides: TGTGCCAGCAGAAACAACAGGGAGGGAACCGGGGAGCTGTTTTTT.

The V call is TRBV30, the J call TRBJ1-5; 7 bases are shared with TRBD1. V dropped 5 bases and J dropped 3; count of bases not matched to a gene: 7. The CDR3 is 14 amino acids. Per the germline V gene, CDR1 is GTSNPN and CDR2 is SVGIG (reference sequence). The CDR3 loop reads CAWARDSVNQPQHF. For the CDR3, the DNA is TGTGCCTGGGCTCGGGACAGCGTCAATCAGCCCCAGCATTTT.

This chain joins TRBV5-1 and TRBJ2-7; no clear D gene. CDR1 and CDR2 (germline): SGHRS, YFSETQ. The V end was cut by 4 bases, the J end by 4 bases, with 6 bases between. The CDR3 runs to 11 residues. Written as DNA, the CDR3 is TGCGCCAGCAGCAAAGAGTACGAGCAGTACTTC. This translates into CASSKEYEQYF.

The chain combines TRBV7-2 with TRBJ2-7; tentative D call: TRBD2 (6 bases). Germline V gives CDR1 SGHTA, CDR2 FQGNSA. The CDR3 is 15 residues long. The germline V and J ends were trimmed by 5 bases and 3 bases, with 17 bases remaining between them. In nucleotides, the CDR3 is TGTGCCAGCAGCCCTACCCAGACTAGGAACTACGAGCAGTACTTC. Protein sequence: CASSPTQTRNYEQYF.

V is TRBV5-6 and J is TRBJ2-3; the match to TRBD2 covers 7 bases. J lost 3 bases, V lost 0 bases, and 1 base had no gene match. Germline-derived CDR1 and CDR2 are SGHDT and YYEEEE. This CDR3 is 14 amino acids long. As DNA, the CDR3 is TGTGCCAGCAGCTTGGGGACTAGAACAGATACGCAGTATTTT. Its translation: CASSLGTRTDTQYF. The complete variable domain, with remaining parts taken from reference TRBV5-6 and TRBJ2-3, reads DAGVTQSPTHLIKTRGQQVTLRCSPKSGHDTVSWYQQALGQGPQFIFQYYEEEERQRGNFPDRFSGHQFPNYSSELNVNALLLGDSALYLCASSLGTRTDTQYFGPGTRLTVL.

The chain employs TRBV10-3 and TRBJ2-3, with TRBD2 matching 12 bases. This CDR3 comprises 15 residues. The junction had 1 base not matched to a gene; V was cut back by 4 bases and J by 2 bases. The germline CDR1 and CDR2 sequences are ENHRY and SYGVKD. The CDR3, as DNA: TGTGCCATCAGTGGGACTAGCGGGAACACAGATACGCAGTATTTT. Its translation is CAISGTSGNTDTQYF.

The J gene is TRBJ2-5, the V gene TRBV28; no clear D gene. CDR1 MDHEN and CDR2 SYDVKM come from the germline V gene. V was clipped by 5 bases and J by 5 bases, with 12 bases between them. This CDR3 has 13 residues. The CDR3 sequence: CASSLRPRETQYF. CDR3 sequence (DNA): TGTGCCAGCAGTCTGAGGCCCCGTGAGACCCAGTACTTC.

This sequence joins TRBV18 and TRBJ1-5, with a possible D match to TRBD1 (5 bases). The CDR3 is 15 residues long. V was clipped by 5 bases and J by 0 bases, with 11 bases between them. CDR1 and CDR2 (germline): KGHSH, LQKENI. The CDR3 reads CASSAGRDSNQPQHF. The CDR3 region has the DNA TGTGCCAGCTCAGCGGGCAGGGATAGCAATCAGCCCCAGCATTTT.

This chain connects TRBV11-2 to TRBJ1-2, with D possibly TRBD1 on 5 matching bases. The germline V gene has CDR1 SGHAT and CDR2 FQNNGV. The CDR3 sequence is 13 residues long. V gave up 5 bases and J gave up 8 bases, with 15 bases separating them. The CDR3 sequence: CASSPSPRGGYTF. The CDR3 nucleotides are TGTGCCAGCAGCCCTTCCCCAAGGGGCGGCTACACCTTC.

This clone was recorded only once. The rearrangement links TRBV11-2 to TRBJ2-7; the match to TRBD2 covers 9 bases. The CDR3 sequence is 15 residues long. The V gene's germline CDR1 is SGHAT and CDR2 FQNNGV. V trimming: 5 bases; J trimming: 6 bases; junction bases outside the gene matches: 11. CDR3 bases: TGTGCCAGCAGCCTAGCGAGCGGGAGGATGTTCGAGCAGTACTTC. Its protein product is CASSLASGRMFEQYF.

The rearrangement joins TRBV5-1 to TRBJ2-3; tentative D call: TRBD2 (5 bases). The CDR3 has 16 amino acids. Germline-derived CDR1 and CDR2 are SGHRS and YFSETQ. V lost 2 bases, J lost 0 bases, and 13 bases lay in between. CDR3 in amino acids: CASSLGRVSSTDTQYF. The CDR3, as DNA: TGCGCCAGCAGCTTAGGGAGAGTGAGTAGCACAGATACGCAGTATTTT.

The chain recombines TRBV6-4 with TRBJ1-1; 8 nucleotides align to TRBD1. CDR1 MRHNA and CDR2 SNTAGT come from the germline V gene. After removal of 3 bases from V and 5 bases from J, the junction contained 5 bases not matched to a gene. This CDR3 is 14 amino acids long. CDR3 sequence reads: CASSEAGGRTEAFF. CDR3 coding DNA: TGTGCCAGCAGTGAGGCAGGGGGCCGGACTGAAGCTTTCTTT.

The gene calls are TRBV5-1 and TRBJ2-7, with 10 bases fitting TRBD2. CDR1 SGHRS and CDR2 YFSETQ come from the germline V gene. V shed 4 bases and J 11 bases; nucleotides not matched to a gene: 6. The CDR3 sequence is 12 residues long. This CDR3 reads CASSGQGLAKYF. DNA of the CDR3: TGCGCCAGCAGCGGACAGGGACTAGCGAAGTACTTC.

V gene TRBV19 combines with J gene TRBJ2-7; 7 nucleotides align to TRBD2. Germline V CDR1 and CDR2: LNHDA, SQIVND (reference sequence). CDR3 length equals 13 residues. V trimming: 8 bases; J trimming: 4 bases; junction bases outside the gene matches: 8. The CDR3 loop reads CASAGTIPYEQYF. In DNA, the CDR3 is TGTGCCAGTGCCGGGACTATACCTTACGAGCAGTACTTC.

The J gene is TRBJ2-7, the V gene TRBV14; 8 nucleotides align to TRBD2. From germline, CDR1 is SGHDN and CDR2 FVKESK. The CDR3 is 14 residues long. V shed 2 bases and J 4 bases; nucleotides not matched to a gene: 4. CDR3 DNA: TGTGCCAGCAGCCAAAGCGGGAGTTTTTACGAGCAGTACTTC. Amino acids: CASSQSGSFYEQYF.

This clone has only one observation. In nucleotides, the CDR3 is TGTGCCAGTAGTGTGGGGGGCTACCAAGAGACCCAGTACTTC. Encoded protein: CASSVGGYQETQYF. The chain recombines TRBV19 with TRBJ2-5; tentatively, D is TRBD1 or TRBD2 (6 bases each). Looked up from germline, CDR1 is LNHDA and CDR2 is SQIVND (reference sequence). V lost 5 bases and J 0 bases, leaving 10 bases between the germline ends. The CDR3 has 14 amino acids.

The chain combines TRBV5-4 with TRBJ1-6, with 8 bases that match TRBD1. CDR3 length: 15 residues. Germline V gene data show CDR1 as SGHNT and CDR2 as YYREEE (reference sequence). With 4 bases clipped from V and 6 bases from J, the junction kept 6 bases outside the gene matches. This CDR3 is CASSVTGAGNSPLHF. The CDR3 DNA follows: TGTGCCAGCAGCGTGACAGGGGCGGGTAATTCACCCCTCCACTTT.

The chain couples TRBV2 to TRBJ2-5; D is possibly TRBD2 (6 bases). Trimming took off 1 base at V and 1 base at J, with 16 bases between the two ends. The CDR3 runs 17 residues. Germline CDR1 and CDR2: SNHLY and FYNNEI. This CDR3 is CASSEGGDSGAQETQYF. As DNA, the CDR3 is TGTGCCAGCAGTGAAGGGGGGGATAGCGGAGCCCAAGAGACCCAGTACTTC.

The chain employs TRBV30 and TRBJ2-2; the D is unclear. CDR3 length: 13 amino acids. The V gene lost 1 base and the J gene lost 5 bases, with 8 bases spanning the gap. From germline, CDR1 is GTSNPN and CDR2 SVGIG (reference sequence). CDR3 in amino acids: CAWSAPGTGELFF. CDR3 DNA sequence: TGTGCCTGGAGTGCCCCAGGAACCGGGGAGCTGTTTTTT.

The chain uses TRBV5-5 and TRBJ1-2; D is possibly TRBD1 (5 bases). Germline V gives CDR1 SGHKS, CDR2 YYEKEE (reference sequence). The CDR3 is 16 residues long. V lost 4 bases and J 4 bases, leaving 20 bases between the germline ends. The CDR3, as DNA: TGTGCCAGCAGCCCCGCGGGGCCTCCAGCGGGCTATGGCTACACCTTC. This codes for CASSPAGPPAGYGYTF. Using reference TRBV5-5 and TRBJ1-2 for the parts outside the CDR3, the full variable domain is DAGVTQSPTHLIKTRGQQVTLRCSPISGHKSVSWYQQVLGQGPQFIFQYYEKEERGRGNFPDRFSARQFPNYSSELNVNALLLGDSALYLCASSPAGPPAGYGYTFGSGTRLTVV.

J is TRBJ2-1 and V is TRBV6-5; D perhaps matches TRBD1 (7 bases). Germline V lookup: CDR1 MNHEY, CDR2 SVGAGI. The CDR3 has 15 residues. V dropped 0 bases and J dropped 10 bases, with 16 bases sitting between them. CDR3 sequence (DNA): TGTGCCAGCAGTTACTCGAGTTTGGGGGGACAGGAGCAGTTCTTC. It translates to CASSYSSLGGQEQFF.

The chain couples TRBV18 to TRBJ1-1, with D possibly matching TRBD1 (6 bases). Per germline, CDR1 KGHSH and CDR2 LQKENI. Trimming cost V 8 bases and J 1 base, with 20 bases left between them. There are 16 residues in the CDR3. The CDR3 DNA follows: TGTGCCAGCCTACCTAGTCTGGGGGCGCGGAACACTGAAGCTTTCTTT. It is translated as CASLPSLGARNTEAFF.

The chain links TRBV19 to TRBJ1-5; D ambiguous. CDR3 length: 16 residues. The germline V and J ends were trimmed by 5 bases and 4 bases, with 18 bases remaining between them. Germline-derived CDR1 and CDR2 are LNHDA and SQIVND (reference sequence). CDR3 sequence (DNA): TGTGCCAGTAGTTCGCAGGCCTGGGTCGGGAATCAGCCCCAGCATTTT. Translation: CASSSQAWVGNQPQHF.

CDR3 DNA sequence: TGTGCCAGCAGTTGGGGCGTGGGAGCCTACGAGCAGTACTTC. Translation gives CASSWGVGAYEQYF. The chain has TRBV27 and TRBJ2-7, with D possibly called TRBD1 or TRBD2 (5 bases each). Germline lookup yields CDR1 MNHEY and CDR2 SMNVEV (reference sequence). V dropped 4 bases and J dropped 2 bases, with 12 bases sitting between them. The CDR3 extends over 14 amino acids.

The chain uses TRBV6-6 and TRBJ2-5, with 10 bases aligning to TRBD2. The J segment lost 9 bases and the V segment lost 7 bases, leaving 8 bases of the junction unmatched. Germline V gives CDR1 MNHNY, CDR2 SVGAGI (reference sequence). The CDR3 consists of 13 residues. The CDR3 coding sequence is TGTGCCAGCACCTCGACTAGCGGGTCTGCCCAGTACTTC. It yields the protein CASTSTSGSAQYF.

The chain links TRBV19 to TRBJ1-5; D call uncertain. Germline V gene lookup returns CDR1 LNHDA and CDR2 SQIVND (reference sequence). V was pared by 7 bases and J by 3 bases, with 16 bases between. The CDR3 is 15 residues long. The CDR3 nucleotides read TGTGCCAGTACTCCAGCCAAAGGGTTCAATCAGCCCCAGCATTTT. This translates into CASTPAKGFNQPQHF.